This T cell receptor beta chain originates from a study of identical twins. The V end lost 2 bases, the J end lost 2 bases, and 13 bases lay between the germline ends. The CDR3 sequence is 15 residues long. Germline V gives CDR1 SGHRS, CDR2 YFSETQ. This clonotype was counted many times. A single record per CDR3 protein comes from TCRdb applying MiXCR to the 5' RACE reads. The data show roughly 710,000 distinct CDR3 sequences, roughly 6% seen once. Every sampled donor was Caucasian and healthy. The receptor was isolated from a man aged 18 to 30 in good health. The rearrangement uses TRBV5-1 and TRBJ1-1; a weak D match, TRBD1 (5 bases). Specimen: naive T cells sorted from blood. CDR3 DNA: TGCGCCAGCAGCTTTACCGGGACGCCCAACACTGAAGCTTTCTTT. As protein: CASSFTGTPNTEAFF.